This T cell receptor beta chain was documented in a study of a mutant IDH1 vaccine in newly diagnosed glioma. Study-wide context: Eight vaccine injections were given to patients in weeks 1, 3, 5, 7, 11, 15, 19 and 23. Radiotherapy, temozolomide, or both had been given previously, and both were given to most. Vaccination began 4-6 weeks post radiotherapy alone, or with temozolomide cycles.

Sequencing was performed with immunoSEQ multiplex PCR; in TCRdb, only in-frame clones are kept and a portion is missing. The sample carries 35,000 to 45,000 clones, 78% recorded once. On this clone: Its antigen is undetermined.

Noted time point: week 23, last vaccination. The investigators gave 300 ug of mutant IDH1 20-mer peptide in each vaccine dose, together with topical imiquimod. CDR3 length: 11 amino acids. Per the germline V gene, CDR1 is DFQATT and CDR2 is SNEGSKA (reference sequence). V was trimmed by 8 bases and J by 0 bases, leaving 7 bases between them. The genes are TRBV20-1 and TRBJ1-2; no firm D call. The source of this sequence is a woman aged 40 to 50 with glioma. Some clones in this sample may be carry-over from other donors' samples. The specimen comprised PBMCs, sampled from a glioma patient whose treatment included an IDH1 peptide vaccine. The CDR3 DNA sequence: TGCAGTCGGGCGTCTAACTATGGCTACACCTTC. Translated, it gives CSRASNYGYTF.